This TCR beta chain was profiled in a study of Ad26.COV2.S vaccination and SARS-CoV-2 variants. Study as a whole: Dosing was one shot or two shots 56 days apart.

The repertoire was sequenced with immunoSEQ multiplex PCR; TCRdb's copy has only in-frame clones and lacks some. Of around 300,000 clones detected, 86% appear once; the ten largest clones hold roughly 10%. Treatment in this sample: roughly 18 received Ad26.COV2.S at low or high dose, single or two shots; about 5 received placebo; per-sample allocation not given. Each sample was drawn 63 days after the first injection (of vaccine or placebo). An 18-55-year-old adult in Boston served as donor. The CDR3 has 16 residues. Trimming left V 10 bases short and J 1 base short, with 17 bases between. The germline gives CDR1 LNHDA, CDR2 SQIVND (reference sequence).

The specimen was peripheral blood, collected in a trial of Ad26.COV2.S vaccine versus placebo. The chain combines TRBV19 with TRBJ1-6; a possible D gene is TRBD1 (6 bases). This sequence was found in a person between 18 and 59 years old who received the Ad26.COV2.S COVID-19 vaccine or a placebo. The CDR3 DNA is TGTGCCACCAACGAAGGGGGGAGATCCTATAATTCACCCCTCCACTTT. Amino acids: CATNEGGRSYNSPLHF.